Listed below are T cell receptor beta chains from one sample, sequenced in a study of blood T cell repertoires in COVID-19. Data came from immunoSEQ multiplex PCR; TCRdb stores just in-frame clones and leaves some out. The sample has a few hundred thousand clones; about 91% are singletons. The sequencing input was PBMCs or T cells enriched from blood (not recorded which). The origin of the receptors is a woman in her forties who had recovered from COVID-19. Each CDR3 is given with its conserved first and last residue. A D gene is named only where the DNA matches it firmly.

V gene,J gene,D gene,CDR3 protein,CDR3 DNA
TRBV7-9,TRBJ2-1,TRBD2,CASIVTSGLSSYNEQFF,TGTGCCAGCATCGTGACTAGCGGGCTAAGCTCCTACAATGAGCAGTTCTTC
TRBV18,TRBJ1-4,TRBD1,CASSPRQGTDEKLFF,TGTGCCAGCTCACCGAGACAGGGTACGGATGAAAAACTGTTTTTT
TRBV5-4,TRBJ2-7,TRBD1,CASSRDRDYEQYF,TGTGCCAGCAGCCGGGACAGGGACTACGAGCAGTACTTC
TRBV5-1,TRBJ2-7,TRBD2,CASSPGTSGRSVYEQYF,TGCGCCAGCAGCCCGGGGACTAGCGGGAGGAGTGTTTACGAGCAGTACTTC
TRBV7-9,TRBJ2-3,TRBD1,CASSPFGTADTQYF,TGTGCCAGCAGCCCGTTTGGGACAGCAGATACGCAGTATTTT
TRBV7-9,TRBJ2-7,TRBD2,CASSVWRESQEQYF,TGTGCCAGCAGCGTGTGGCGGGAGTCTCAAGAGCAGTACTTC
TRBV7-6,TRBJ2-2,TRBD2,CASNRGEWLGELFF,TGTGCCAGCAATCGGGGGGAATGGTTAGGGGAGCTGTTTTTT
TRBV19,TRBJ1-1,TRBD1,CASRSRGVNTEAFF,TGTGCCAGTAGGAGCAGGGGGGTGAACACTGAAGCTTTCTTT